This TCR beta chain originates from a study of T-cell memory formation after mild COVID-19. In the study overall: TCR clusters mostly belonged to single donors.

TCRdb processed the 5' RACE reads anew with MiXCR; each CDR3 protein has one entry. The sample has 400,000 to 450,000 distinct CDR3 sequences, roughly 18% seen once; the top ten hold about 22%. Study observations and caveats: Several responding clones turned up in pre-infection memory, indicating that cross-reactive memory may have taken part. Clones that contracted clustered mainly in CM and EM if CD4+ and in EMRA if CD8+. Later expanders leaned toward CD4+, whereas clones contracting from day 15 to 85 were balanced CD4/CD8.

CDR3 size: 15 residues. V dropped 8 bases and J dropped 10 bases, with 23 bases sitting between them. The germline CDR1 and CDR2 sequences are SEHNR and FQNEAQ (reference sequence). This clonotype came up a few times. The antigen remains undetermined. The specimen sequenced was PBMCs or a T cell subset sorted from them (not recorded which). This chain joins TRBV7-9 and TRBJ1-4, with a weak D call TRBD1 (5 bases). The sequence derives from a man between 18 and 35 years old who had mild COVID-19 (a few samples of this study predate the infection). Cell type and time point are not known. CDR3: CASCPLGQGAGKLFF. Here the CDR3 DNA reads TGTGCCAGCTGCCCCCTAGGGCAGGGTGCCGGAAAACTGTTTTTT.